These 11 T cell receptor beta chains were sequenced from one sample in a study of blood T cell repertoires in COVID-19. Assay used: immunoSEQ multiplex PCR; TCRdb lists only in-frame clones, some missing. The sample shows approximately 280,000 clones, 70% to 90% of them seen only once. The specimen was peripheral blood. These receptor sequences come from a woman in her sixties or seventies with acute or convalescent COVID-19.

The J gene is TRBJ1-1, the V gene TRBV4-1, with a tentative D call TRBD1 (5 bases). Per the germline V gene, CDR1 is MGHRA and CDR2 is YSYEKL. Trimming removed 1 base from V and 1 base from J, with 19 bases in between. The CDR3 has 18 residues. CDR3 sequence: CASSQARGMPFGNTEAFF. CDR3 DNA: TGCGCCAGCAGCCAAGCCCGGGGGATGCCGTTCGGGAACACTGAAGCTTTCTTT.

The gene calls are TRBV4-2 and TRBJ1-2; 7 bases align to TRBD1. This CDR3 contains 16 residues. V trimming: 0 bases; J trimming: 0 bases; junction bases outside the gene matches: 4. In germline, CDR1 is LGHNA, CDR2 YNFKEQ. The CDR3 reads CASSQEQGVSNYGYTF. CDR3 DNA: TGTGCCAGCAGCCAAGAGCAGGGGGTATCTAACTATGGCTACACCTTC.

The chain links TRBV10-1 to TRBJ1-5; D is perhaps TRBD1 (6 bases). V shed 5 bases and J shed 4 bases, with 9 bases lying between them. The CDR3 covers 13 residues. Germline CDR1 is WNHNN and CDR2 is SYGVQD (reference sequence). CDR3 nucleotide sequence: TGCGCCAGCAGTAGGACAGCTAATCAGCCCCAGCATTTT. Encoded protein: CASSRTANQPQHF.

The genes are TRBV2 and TRBJ1-1; 8 bases match TRBD1. V was pared by 8 bases and J by 4 bases, with 12 bases of the junction left unmatched. Per the germline V gene, CDR1 is SNHLY and CDR2 is FYNNEI. This CDR3 has 15 residues. Here the CDR3 reads CASSSDRTGGTEAFF. CDR3 nucleotides: TGTGCCAGCTCGTCCGATCGCACAGGGGGCACTGAAGCTTTCTTT.

The genes are TRBV5-4 and TRBJ1-2; TRBD1 matches 11 bases. In germline, CDR1 is SGHNT, CDR2 YYREEE (reference sequence). V trimming: 1 base; J trimming: 5 bases; junction bases outside the gene matches: 4. The CDR3 has 15 residues. The CDR3 DNA reads as TGTGCCAGCAGCTTGCCGGGACAGGGGGTTTATGGCTACACCTTC. Its translation is CASSLPGQGVYGYTF.

The rearrangement links TRBV15 to TRBJ1-2; D is perhaps TRBD1 (5 bases). CDR1 and CDR2 (germline): LNHNV, YYDKDF (reference sequence). V gave up 0 bases and J gave up 4 bases, with 9 bases separating them. The CDR3 runs 14 residues. CDR3 protein: CATSRDPGVYGYTF. In nucleotides, the CDR3 is TGTGCCACCAGCAGAGATCCGGGGGTCTATGGCTACACCTTC.

The chain uses TRBV6-6 and TRBJ1-1, with TRBD1 as a possible D gene (6 bases). Germline CDR1 is MNHNY and CDR2 is SVGAGI (reference sequence). Deletions cut 6 bases from V and 11 bases from J, with 13 bases between. The CDR3 consists of 11 residues. The CDR3 reads CASSDHRVAFF. The CDR3 region has the DNA TGTGCCAGCAGCGATCACAGGGTGGCTTTCTTT.

This chain connects TRBV3-1 (or the pseudogene TRBV3-2) to TRBJ2-7, with 14 bases lining up with TRBD2. The CDR3 spans 15 residues. CDR1 and CDR2 from the germline V gene are LGHDT and YNNKEL (reference sequence). With 4 bases clipped from V and 6 bases from J, the junction kept 5 bases outside the gene matches. The CDR3 nucleotides are TGTGCCAGCAGCCGCGGACTAGCGGGGGGAGGCGAGCAGTACTTC. Its translation is CASSRGLAGGGEQYF.

The V gene is TRBV6-6, the J gene TRBJ2-3; 8 nucleotides match TRBD2. This CDR3 has 14 amino acids. Germline V lookup: CDR1 MNHNY, CDR2 SVGAGI (reference sequence). With V trimmed by 4 bases and J by 4 bases, 4 bases remained unmatched. This CDR3 is CASSWTSQADTQYF. CDR3 in DNA: TGTGCCAGCAGTTGGACTAGCCAAGCAGATACGCAGTATTTT.

The chain uses TRBV11-2 and TRBJ2-6; the D gene is possibly TRBD1 (6 bases). The CDR3 runs to 18 residues. Trimming removed 6 bases at V and 0 bases at J, with 18 bases between. The germline CDR1 and CDR2 sequences are SGHAT and FQNNGV. Here the CDR3 DNA reads TGTGCCAGCAGTCGCGGACCCCAGGGGAGCTCTGGGGCCAACGTCCTGACTTTC. Translating gives CASSRGPQGSSGANVLTF.

V gene TRBV5-1 combines with J gene TRBJ1-1; D call uncertain. From germline, CDR1 is SGHRS and CDR2 YFSETQ. V was trimmed by 4 bases and J by 7 bases, leaving 20 bases between them. This CDR3 comprises 15 residues. The CDR3 protein is CASSPRTNRGLEAFF. CDR3 nucleotides: TGCGCCAGCAGCCCGCGAACCAACAGAGGGCTTGAAGCTTTCTTT.